Presented here are 30 T cell receptor beta chains from one specimen sequenced in a study of blood T cell repertoires in COVID-19. TCRdb keeps only in-frame clones here, not all; method: immunoSEQ multiplex PCR. The sample has tens of thousands of clones; approximately 88% are singletons. The sample was peripheral blood. Receptors were obtained from a man aged 45 to 65 with acute or convalescent COVID-19.

This chain links TRBV27 with TRBJ2-4, with D possibly TRBD1 on 6 matching bases. The CDR3 is 15 amino acids. In germline, CDR1 is MNHEY, CDR2 SMNVEV (reference sequence). Trimming took off 6 bases at V and 5 bases at J, with 17 bases between the two ends. The CDR3 protein is CASRSMGAGENIQYF. The CDR3 DNA is TGTGCCAGCAGATCTATGGGGGCAGGCGAAAACATTCAGTACTTC.

The chain employs TRBV5-1 and TRBJ1-1; 8 bases are shared with TRBD1. Germline V CDR1 and CDR2: SGHRS, YFSETQ. V was clipped by 3 bases and J by 5 bases; unmatched bases: 9. This CDR3 has 15 amino acids. CDR3 nucleotide sequence: TGCGCCAGCAGCTCAGGACAGGGAATTGATACTGAAGCTTTCTTT. As protein: CASSSGQGIDTEAFF.

Regarding this clone: The same CDR3 also results from other DNA sequences found in this sample. V and J are TRBV19 and TRBJ2-5; 7 bases are shared with TRBD1. V lost 1 base to trimming and J lost 1 base; unmatched junction nucleotides: 0. The CDR3 runs 14 residues. Germline V gene lookup returns CDR1 LNHDA and CDR2 SQIVND (reference sequence). Written as DNA, the CDR3 is TGTGCCAGTAGTATAGGGACAGGCCAAGAGACCCAGTACTTC. It yields the protein CASSIGTGQETQYF.

As DNA, the CDR3 is TGTGCCAGTTTGTCCGCAGGTGGGAATTCACCCCTCCACTTT. Its protein product is CASLSAGGNSPLHF. The chain recombines TRBV19 with TRBJ1-6; D gene ambiguous. V lost 8 bases and J 7 bases, leaving 15 bases between the germline ends. Germline assignment: CDR1 LNHDA and CDR2 SQIVND (reference sequence). The CDR3 covers 14 residues.

The V call is TRBV13, the J call TRBJ1-2; TRBD1 matches at 10 bases. The CDR3 is 14 amino acids. Germline V CDR1 and CDR2: PRHDT, FYEKMQ (reference sequence). The trim removed 5 bases at V and 6 bases at J, leaving 6 bases unmatched. CDR3 protein: CASSLDRGRDGYTF. In nucleotides, the CDR3 is TGTGCCAGCAGCCTCGACAGGGGGCGGGATGGCTACACCTTC.

This clone was counted a single time. For the CDR3, the DNA is TGTGCCATAGGGAGGGGGTCTAATGAAAAACTGTTTTTT. Its translation is CAIGRGSNEKLFF. V and J are TRBV10-3 and TRBJ1-4; TRBD1 is a possible D gene (6 bases). Trimming took off 9 bases at V and 3 bases at J, with 11 bases between the two ends. Germline-derived CDR1 and CDR2 are ENHRY and SYGVKD. The CDR3 runs 13 residues.

V usage is TRBV3-1 (or the pseudogene TRBV3-2) and J usage is TRBJ2-3; D perhaps matches TRBD2 (5 bases). CDR1 is LGHDT and CDR2 is YNNKEL in the germline V gene (reference sequence). The CDR3 is 15 amino acids. Trimming removed 5 bases from V and 2 bases from J, with 14 bases in between. DNA for the CDR3: TGTGCCAGCAGCGGGGAGACTCCATACACAGATACGCAGTATTTT. It translates to CASSGETPYTDTQYF.

About this clone: This sample also contains other DNA sequences that code for the same CDR3. The chain links TRBV29-1 to TRBJ1-3; D possibly corresponds to TRBD1 (5 bases). The CDR3 sequence is 13 residues long. In germline, CDR1 is SQVTM, CDR2 ANQGSEA. The V gene lost 7 bases and the J gene lost 0 bases, with 10 bases spanning the gap. Here the CDR3 DNA reads TGCAGCGCTCAGGGTTTCTCTGGAAACACCATATATTTT. Translation: CSAQGFSGNTIYF.

CDR3 residues: CASSGPGHGNYGYTF. CDR3 coding DNA: TGTGCCAGCAGTGGCCCTGGGCATGGCAACTATGGCTACACCTTC. V usage is TRBV28 and J usage is TRBJ1-2; the D is unclear. Germline V gene lookup returns CDR1 MDHEN and CDR2 SYDVKM. The CDR3 sequence is 15 residues long. Between the trimmed V and J ends, which lost 5 bases and 2 bases, there was a span of 15 bases.

V is TRBV5-1 and J is TRBJ2-3, with TRBD1 as a possible D gene (5 bases). The CDR3 length is 14 residues. Trimming shortened V by 3 bases and J by 4 bases, and 12 bases separated the two germline ends. The germline CDR1 and CDR2 sequences are SGHRS and YFSETQ. The CDR3 DNA follows: TGCGCCAGCAGCTCACTCGACAGCGCAGATACGCAGTATTTT. Amino acids: CASSSLDSADTQYF.

As for this clone: A junction end diverges from the germline sequence, so it may reflect a read error. CDR3 nucleotides: TGCAGCTCCGGGCAGGGCCCAAAAAACAATGAGCAGTTCTTC. Amino acids: CSSGQGPKNNEQFF. V is TRBV6-5 and J is TRBJ2-1; D may be TRBD1 (5 bases). CDR1 is MNHEY, CDR2 SVGAGI, per germline. The CDR3 runs to 14 residues.

The V gene is TRBV19, the J gene TRBJ2-7, with D perhaps matching TRBD1 (5 bases). V lost 5 bases to trimming and J lost 0 bases, with 11 bases between them. Germline CDR1 and CDR2: LNHDA and SQIVND (reference sequence). The CDR3 totals 14 residues. The CDR3 sequence: CASSSIDSSYEQYF. CDR3 DNA: TGTGCCAGTAGTTCTATCGACAGCTCCTACGAGCAGTACTTC.

The chain uses TRBV10-3 and TRBJ2-1; 12 bases are shared with TRBD2. The CDR3 runs 19 residues. The germline gives CDR1 ENHRY, CDR2 SYGVKD. V lost 6 bases, J lost 0 bases, and 12 bases stayed unmatched. The CDR3, as DNA: TGTGCCATCAGATCGGCGGCTAGCGGGAGGGGGGGCTCCTACAATGAGCAGTTCTTC. Protein: CAIRSAASGRGGSYNEQFF.

This clone was detected a few times. The chain links TRBV25-1 to TRBJ1-5, with TRBD1 matching over 7 bases. The CDR3 loop spans 14 amino acids. Trimming removed 5 bases from V and 3 bases from J; junction bases left unmatched: 4. Germline loops: CDR1 MGHDK, CDR2 SYGVNS. The CDR3 spells CASSLTGANQPQHF. The CDR3 nucleotides are TGTGCCAGCAGTCTAACAGGGGCCAATCAGCCCCAGCATTTT. The variable domain in full, completed from reference TRBV25-1 and TRBJ1-5, reads EADIYQTPRYLVIGTGKKITLECSQTMGHDKMYWYQQDPGMELHLIHYSYGVNSTEKGDLSSESTVSRIRTEHFPLTLESARPSHTSQYLCASSLTGANQPQHFGDGTRLSIL.

The rearrangement links TRBV5-4 to TRBJ1-4, with 12 bases that match TRBD1. The ends lost 4 bases at V and 7 bases at J; junction bases unmatched: 8. This CDR3 is 16 amino acids long. CDR1 and CDR2 from the germline V gene are SGHNT and YYREEE (reference sequence). In nucleotides, the CDR3 is TGTGCCAGCAGCCGAGAGGGACAGGGGGCTAGTGAAAAACTGTTTTTT. Protein product: CASSREGQGASEKLFF.

The gene calls are TRBV5-1 and TRBJ1-1; D call uncertain. Germline CDR1 is SGHRS and CDR2 is YFSETQ. The CDR3 length is 15 residues. The V end was cut by 4 bases, the J end by 1 base, with 14 bases between. CDR3 DNA: TGCGCCAGCAGCCTCGGGAGGGAAGGGAACACTGAAGCTTTCTTT. Translating gives CASSLGREGNTEAFF.

The chain couples TRBV6-2 or TRBV6-3 to TRBJ2-1; D perhaps matches TRBD2 (5 bases). The CDR3 is 15 amino acids. CDR1 is MNHEY, CDR2 SVGEGT, per germline. Trimming pared 2 bases from V and 8 bases from J, leaving 16 bases between. The CDR3 here is CASSYGVGGLDEQFF. The CDR3, as DNA: TGTGCCAGCAGTTACGGGGTAGGAGGCCTCGATGAGCAGTTCTTC.

This chain links TRBV7-9 with TRBJ1-2, with D maybe TRBD1 (5 bases). This CDR3 is 14 amino acids long. Germline assignment: CDR1 SEHNR and CDR2 FQNEAQ (reference sequence). Trimming shortened V by 3 bases and J by 1 base, and 9 bases separated the two germline ends. Written as DNA, the CDR3 is TGTGCCAGCAGCTTGGACATGCGTAACTATGGCTACACCTTC. Its protein is CASSLDMRNYGYTF.

The chain has TRBV3-1 (or the pseudogene TRBV3-2) and TRBJ1-1; no clear D. Germline values: CDR1 LGHDT, CDR2 YNNKEL (reference sequence). This CDR3 spans 15 amino acids. V was pared by 4 bases and J by 4 bases, with 16 bases between. CDR3 sequence reads: CASSPPKGRGTEAFF. The CDR3 nucleotides read TGTGCCAGCAGCCCCCCGAAGGGTCGGGGCACTGAAGCTTTCTTT.

This rearrangement joins TRBV7-9 to TRBJ2-3, with TRBD2 identical over 8 bases. This CDR3 is 18 amino acids long. Germline trimming cut 5 bases from V and 1 base from J; bases unmatched to any gene: 14. The V gene's germline CDR1 is SEHNR and CDR2 FQNEAQ (reference sequence). CDR3 bases: TGTGCCAGCAGCGCACCTCCCGGGACTAGATGGCGCACAGATACGCAGTATTTT. Its protein product is CASSAPPGTRWRTDTQYF. Combining the CDR3 with reference TRBV7-9 and TRBJ2-3 gives the whole variable domain DTGVSQNPRHKITKRGQNVTFRCDPISEHNRLYWYRQTLGQGPEFLTYFQNEAQLEKSRLLSDRFSAERPKGSFSTLEIQRTEQGDSAMYLCASSAPPGTRWRTDTQYFGPGTRLTVL.

The chain combines TRBV7-9 with TRBJ1-6, with no clear D. The V end lost 7 bases, the J end lost 0 bases, and 13 bases lay between the germline ends. Germline V gene lookup returns CDR1 SEHNR and CDR2 FQNEAQ (reference sequence). The CDR3 is made up of 16 amino acids. CDR3 bases: TGTGCCAGCACCCCCGAGGCAGACTCCTATAATTCACCCCTCCACTTT. Amino acids: CASTPEADSYNSPLHF.

The V gene is TRBV28, the J gene TRBJ2-7, with unresolved D. The CDR3 has 13 amino acids. The germline gives CDR1 MDHEN, CDR2 SYDVKM. V was shortened by 3 bases and J by 0 bases, with 6 bases between the two germline ends. CDR3 DNA sequence: TGTGCCAGCAGTTTTACCAGCTCCTACGAGCAGTACTTC. It encodes CASSFTSSYEQYF.

The chain links TRBV28 to TRBJ1-5, with 9 bases lining up with TRBD1. CDR3 length: 14 amino acids. Germline CDR1 reads MDHEN; CDR2 reads SYDVKM. V was pared by 5 bases and J by 6 bases, with 5 bases of the junction left unmatched. DNA for the CDR3: TGTGCCAGCAGTCCTGGACAGGGGAGTCAGCCCCAGCATTTT. It translates to CASSPGQGSQPQHF.

This chain connects TRBV28 to TRBJ1-1, with a weak D call TRBD1 (6 bases). The CDR3 runs to 16 residues. V lost 2 bases and J 3 bases, leaving 16 bases between the germline ends. Germline V CDR1 and CDR2: MDHEN, SYDVKM. In nucleotides, the CDR3 is TGTGCCAGCAGTTTAGCCGAGGACAGTGAAGACACTGAAGCTTTCTTT. It encodes CASSLAEDSEDTEAFF.

The chain carries TRBV6-5 and TRBJ1-1; 9 bases agree with TRBD1. The V gene's germline CDR1 is MNHEY and CDR2 SVGAGI. The V and J ends lost 10 bases and 5 bases, in that order; junction bases with no gene match: 8. The CDR3 consists of 13 residues. CDR3 DNA: TGTGCCACCGGACAGGGGTCGGTTACTGAAGCTTTCTTT. This gives the protein CATGQGSVTEAFF.

Turning to this clone: The sample contains more than one DNA sequence encoding this CDR3. V is TRBV5-1 and J is TRBJ1-1; 8 bases line up with TRBD1. The CDR3 has 14 amino acids. Germline CDR1 is SGHRS and CDR2 is YFSETQ. V gave up 5 bases and J gave up 2 bases; unmatched junction bases: 5. CDR3 protein: CASSAGTGNTEAFF. In DNA, the CDR3 is TGCGCCAGCAGTGCCGGGACAGGTAACACTGAAGCTTTCTTT.

The chain recombines TRBV10-2 with TRBJ2-5; 13 bases are a match to TRBD2. This CDR3 contains 16 residues. Trimming cost V 2 bases and J 2 bases; bases outside gene matches: 2. Germline V gene lookup returns CDR1 WSHSY and CDR2 SAAADI. The CDR3 nucleotides are TGCGCCAGCAGTGAGGGACTAGCGGGGGTACAAGAGACCCAGTACTTC. It is translated as CASSEGLAGVQETQYF.

The rearrangement uses TRBV2 and TRBJ2-5, with 8 positions matching TRBD1. Germline CDR1 is SNHLY and CDR2 is FYNNEI. With 4 bases clipped from V and 7 bases from J, the junction kept 14 bases outside the gene matches. The CDR3 sequence is 16 residues long. DNA for the CDR3: TGTGCCAGCAGTGTGACCCTGGACAGGGACGGTGGGACCCAGTACTTC. Encoded protein: CASSVTLDRDGGTQYF.

This clone occurred a few times. The junction departs from the called germline gene at one end, perhaps through a read error. The chain is built from TRBV11-2 and TRBJ1-1; 7 bases map to TRBD1. Germline assignment: CDR1 SGHAT and CDR2 FQNNGV. This CDR3 contains 13 residues. The CDR3 spells CASSLDRDTEAFF. The CDR3 DNA sequence: TGTGCCAGCAGCCTAGACAGGGACACTGAAGCTTTCTTT.

The chain employs TRBV7-9 and TRBJ2-1, with D perhaps matching TRBD1 (6 bases). Germline V gene lookup returns CDR1 SEHNR and CDR2 FQNEAQ (reference sequence). The CDR3 runs 15 residues. V lost 2 bases and J 7 bases, leaving 15 bases between the germline ends. Written as DNA, the CDR3 is TGTGCCAGCAGCTTAATTGACAGGTTAGGGAATGAGCAGTTCTTC. The encoded protein is CASSLIDRLGNEQFF.